This entry lists 20 T cell receptor beta chains sequenced from one sample in a study of T cell repertoires in cytomegalovirus infection (dated 2019 in TCRdb). The sample was run on an Illumina HiSeq 1500. TCRdb trimmed public reads at Q25 via fastp, called clones via MiXCR and kept in-frame beta chains. All rows with the same CDR3 protein become a single entry with the most common DNA and genes. The sample yields about 250,000 distinct CDR3 sequences; about 5.9% were counted once. The ten largest clones capture roughly 6.5% of the sample. Material: PBMCs. These TCRs come from a human donor in good health (CMV status not recorded). Some clones in this sample may be carry-over from other donors' samples.

In this sample, this clonotype turned up many times. The V and J genes are TRBV7-8 and TRBJ1-4; tentatively, D is TRBD1 (5 bases). The CDR3 is made up of 13 amino acids. Germline V gene lookup returns CDR1 SGHVS and CDR2 FQNEAQ. Trimming removed 2 bases at V and 7 bases at J, with 8 bases between. CDR3 amino acids: CASSLQGPEKLFF. The CDR3 bases are TGTGCCAGCAGCTTACAGGGACCTGAAAAACTGTTTTTT.

The CDR3 sequence: CASSPGGTGGNPYF. The CDR3 nucleotides are TGTGCCAGCAGTCCGGGGGGGACAGGGGGAAATCCGTACTTC. The chain is built from TRBV12-3 or TRBV12-4 and TRBJ2-7; 11 nucleotides align to TRBD1. The junction had 12 bases not matched to a gene; V was cut back by 5 bases and J by 12 bases. The CDR3 has 14 amino acids.

The sample holds many counts of this clonotype. This sequence joins TRBV28 and TRBJ1-5, with 7 bases identical to TRBD1. Germline V lookup: CDR1 MDHEN, CDR2 SYDVKM. Trimming cost V 2 bases and J 10 bases; bases outside gene matches: 8. The CDR3 sequence is 14 residues long. This CDR3 reads CASSLLAGGRPQHF. The CDR3 nucleotides read TGTGCCAGCAGTTTACTTGCAGGGGGACGCCCCCAGCATTTT.

The table lists this clonotype with many counts. This chain uses TRBV6-2 or TRBV6-3 with TRBJ2-7; 7 bases match TRBD1. Germline V gene data show CDR1 as MNHEY and CDR2 as SVGEGT. With V trimmed by 8 bases and J by 3 bases, 10 bases remained unmatched. The CDR3 extends over 14 amino acids. CDR3 DNA: TGTGCCAGCGTGGGTCGGGACAGTTTCTACGAGCAGTACTTC. This gives the protein CASVGRDSFYEQYF.

The chain uses TRBV20-1 and TRBJ1-2; D is unresolved. Per the germline V gene, CDR1 is DFQATT and CDR2 is SNEGSKA (reference sequence). The CDR3 contains 14 residues. The CDR3 loop is CSLPEDGANYGYTF. As DNA, the CDR3 is TGCAGCCTACCGGAGGACGGGGCTAACTATGGCTACACCTTC.

There are many counts of this clonotype. J is TRBJ2-3 and V is TRBV29-1, with D possibly matching TRBD2 (6 bases). Between the trimmed V and J ends, which lost 3 bases and 0 bases, there was a span of 13 bases. The CDR3 is made up of 15 amino acids. Germline CDR1 SQVTM, CDR2 ANQGSEA. CDR3 in amino acids: CSVEEGTMSTDTQYF. The CDR3 region has the DNA TGCAGCGTTGAGGAGGGGACGATGAGCACAGATACGCAGTATTTT.

This clonotype was found many times. The chain is built from TRBV11-2 and TRBJ2-2, with D possibly called TRBD1 or TRBD2 (5 bases each). With 1 base removed from V and 1 base from J, the gap between germline ends came to 10 bases. The germline V gene has CDR1 SGHAT and CDR2 FQNNGV. The CDR3 contains 16 residues. CDR3 region: CASSLGQGVNTGELFF. CDR3 coding DNA: TGTGCCAGCAGCTTAGGTCAGGGAGTGAACACCGGGGAGCTGTTTTTT.

Many counts were recorded for this clonotype. The genes are TRBV4-2 and TRBJ1-5; no clear D. The length of the CDR3 is 16 residues. The germline gives CDR1 LGHNA, CDR2 YNFKEQ. Trimming pared 1 base from V and 1 base from J, leaving 11 bases between. In DNA form, the CDR3 reads TGTGCCAGCAGCCAAGTAGCGCCGGGCAGCAATCAGCCCCAGCATTTT. It specifies CASSQVAPGSNQPQHF.

This clonotype has ten or more counts. The CDR3 DNA reads as TGTGCCAGCAGGCTCGACAGGGTTAACTATGGCTACACCTTC. This encodes CASRLDRVNYGYTF. The V call is TRBV6-1, the J call TRBJ1-2; 7 bases map to TRBD1. The junction had 5 bases not matched to a gene; V was cut back by 6 bases and J by 1 base. The CDR3 runs to 14 residues. CDR1 is MNHNS and CDR2 is SASEGT in the germline V gene.

This clonotype was picked up many times. CDR3 residues: CASSLRGMGGETQYF. The CDR3 DNA sequence: TGCGCCAGCAGCTTGCGGGGGATGGGAGGAGAGACCCAGTACTTC. The chain couples TRBV5-1 to TRBJ2-5; possibly TRBD2 for D (6 bases). CDR1 and CDR2 (germline): SGHRS, YFSETQ. The V and J ends lost 1 base and 4 bases respectively, with 14 bases between them. The CDR3 has 15 amino acids. Drawing the rest from reference TRBV5-1 and TRBJ2-5, the complete variable domain is KAGVTQTPRYLIKTRGQQVTLSCSPISGHRSVSWYQQTPGQGLQFLFEYFSETQRNKGNFPGRFSGRQFSNSRSEMNVSTLELGDSALYLCASSLRGMGGETQYFGPGTRLLVL.

This clonotype was seen repeatedly, ten times or more. For the CDR3, the DNA is TGTGCCAGTAGTACCTCCGACAGGGAAGAGAATGAGCAGTTCTTC. Translation: CASSTSDREENEQFF. The chain carries TRBV19 and TRBJ2-1, with 7 bases that match TRBD1. Germline V gives CDR1 LNHDA, CDR2 SQIVND (reference sequence). V shed 4 bases and J 7 bases; nucleotides not matched to a gene: 10. The CDR3 loop spans 15 amino acids.

This clonotype appeared many times. V usage is TRBV7-2 and J usage is TRBJ2-1, with 9 positions matching TRBD2. Germline V gene data show CDR1 as SGHTA and CDR2 as FQGNSA. With 5 bases clipped from V and 3 bases from J, the junction kept 5 bases outside the gene matches. CDR3 length: 15 residues. CDR3 amino acids: CASSLSGGIYNEQFF. CDR3 in DNA: TGTGCCAGCAGCCTTAGCGGGGGTATCTACAATGAGCAGTTCTTC.

The chain links TRBV10-3 to TRBJ2-7; 12 bases are a match to TRBD2. The CDR3 consists of 15 residues. V dropped 3 bases and J dropped 4; count of bases not matched to a gene: 4. Germline CDR1 ENHRY, CDR2 SYGVKD. The CDR3 bases are TGTGCCATCAGTGACCAAGGACTAGCGGGGTACGAGCAGTACTTC. Its protein product is CAISDQGLAGYEQYF.

The chain combines TRBV6-6 with TRBJ2-3, with 12 bases aligning to TRBD2. The J segment lost 6 bases and the V segment lost 5 bases, leaving 15 bases of the junction unmatched. Per germline, CDR1 MNHNY and CDR2 SVGAGI (reference sequence). This CDR3 region has 18 residues. Here the CDR3 reads CASSLSPGLAGPGDTQYF. CDR3 nucleotides: TGTGCCAGCAGTCTCTCCCCCGGACTAGCGGGGCCGGGGGATACGCAGTATTTT.

This sequence joins TRBV2 and TRBJ2-3; D may match TRBD1 or TRBD2 (5 bases each). From germline, CDR1 is SNHLY and CDR2 FYNNEI. CDR3 size: 14 residues. The V gene lost 0 bases and the J gene lost 5 bases, with 9 bases spanning the gap. As DNA, the CDR3 is TGTGCCAGCAGTGAAGCGGGGGTGGGAGATACGCAGTATTTT. It encodes CASSEAGVGDTQYF.

In this sample, this clonotype turned up many times. The chain is built from TRBV7-3 and TRBJ2-1, with D perhaps given as TRBD1 or TRBD2 (5 bases each). The CDR3 totals 16 residues. The ends were cut back, 6 bases at V and 0 bases at J, with 15 bases in the middle. Germline CDR1 is SGHTA and CDR2 is FQGTGA. The CDR3 DNA is TGTGCCAGCAGGTACCCGGGGACCATCTCCTACAATGAGCAGTTCTTC. It specifies CASRYPGTISYNEQFF.

This clonotype was recorded at least ten times. This rearrangement joins TRBV19 to TRBJ2-1; TRBD2 aligns across 7 bases. Germline V CDR1 and CDR2: LNHDA, SQIVND (reference sequence). With V trimmed by 8 bases and J by 6 bases, 16 bases remained unmatched. The CDR3 consists of 16 residues. CDR3 sequence reads: CASRRGGLERSNEQFF. The CDR3 nucleotides read TGTGCCAGTCGCCGGGGAGGACTAGAGCGATCCAATGAGCAGTTCTTC.

This clonotype showed up many times. The chain links TRBV7-8 to TRBJ2-2; 10 nucleotides match TRBD2. The CDR3 has 15 amino acids. V lost 4 bases, J lost 4 bases, and 3 bases stayed unmatched. Germline V gene sequence: CDR1 SGHVS, CDR2 FQNEAQ. CDR3 sequence (DNA): TGTGCCAGCAGCTACCGGACTAGCGGCACCGGGGAGCTGTTTTTT. Residues: CASSYRTSGTGELFF. The full variable domain, its missing parts supplied by reference TRBV7-8 and TRBJ2-2, is GAGVSQSPRYKVAKRGQDVALRCDPISGHVSLFWYQQALGQGPEFLTYFQNEAQLDKSGLPSDRFFAERPEGSVSTLKIQRTQQEDSAVYLCASSYRTSGTGELFFGEGSRLTVL.

In its sample, this clonotype was seen many times. The chain uses TRBV6-5 and TRBJ2-5, with D unclear. V was trimmed by 0 bases and J by 5 bases, leaving 10 bases between them. The CDR3 spans 14 residues. CDR1 and CDR2 from the germline V gene are MNHEY and SVGAGI. The DNA of the CDR3 is TGTGCCAGCAGTTACTCGGGGATAGGGGAGACCCAGTACTTC. Protein sequence: CASSYSGIGETQYF.

This sequence joins TRBV7-2 and TRBJ1-1, with D unclear. Trimming removed 5 bases at V and 0 bases at J, with 22 bases between. Germline values: CDR1 SGHTA, CDR2 FQGNSA. The CDR3 contains 18 residues. CDR3 coding DNA: TGTGCCAGCAGCCCCCTCGGCAGGACTTCAGGAATGAACACTGAAGCTTTCTTT. It specifies CASSPLGRTSGMNTEAFF.